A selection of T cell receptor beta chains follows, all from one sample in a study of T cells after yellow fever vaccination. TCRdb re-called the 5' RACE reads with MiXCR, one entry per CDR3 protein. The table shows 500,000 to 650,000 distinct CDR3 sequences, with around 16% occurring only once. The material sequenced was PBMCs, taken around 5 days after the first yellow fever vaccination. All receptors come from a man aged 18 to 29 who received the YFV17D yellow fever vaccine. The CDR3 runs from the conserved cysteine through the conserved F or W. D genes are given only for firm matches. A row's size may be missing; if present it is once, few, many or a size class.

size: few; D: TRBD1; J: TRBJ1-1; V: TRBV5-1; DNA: TGCGCCAGCAGGAAACAGGGGGCAATTACTGAAGCTTTCTTT; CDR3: CASRKQGAITEAFF
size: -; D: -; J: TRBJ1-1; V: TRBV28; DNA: TGTGCCAGCATCCCGGGTGGGAGGACAGTGAACACTGAAGCTTTCTTT; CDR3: CASIPGGRTVNTEAFF
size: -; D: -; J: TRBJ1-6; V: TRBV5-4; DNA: TGTGCCAGCAGCTGGCAGGGTCAGCAATCACCCCTCCACTTT; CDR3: CASSWQGQQSPLHF
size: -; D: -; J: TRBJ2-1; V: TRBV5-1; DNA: TGCGCCAGCAGCTTGACTGGGGGCGAGCAGTTCTTC; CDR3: CASSLTGGEQFF
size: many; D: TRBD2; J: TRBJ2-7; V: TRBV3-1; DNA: TGTGCCAGCAGCTTAATGCCGGGACTAGCCTACGAGCAGTACTTC; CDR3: CASSLMPGLAYEQYF
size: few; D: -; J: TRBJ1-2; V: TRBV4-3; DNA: TGCGCCAGCAGCCCTTCGAGTCGGGGTGCGACCTATGGCTACACCTTC; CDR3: CASSPSSRGATYGYTF
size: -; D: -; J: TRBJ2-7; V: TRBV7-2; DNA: TGTGCCAGCAGCTCAGAGGGGGGCGACTACGAGCAGTACTTC; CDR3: CASSSEGGDYEQYF
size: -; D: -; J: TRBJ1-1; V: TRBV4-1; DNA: TGCGCCAGCAGCCTGGGGGTTTTAGTTAACACTGAAGCTTTCTTT; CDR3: CASSLGVLVNTEAFF
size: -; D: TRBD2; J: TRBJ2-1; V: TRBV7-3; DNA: TGTGCCAGCAGCCCTAGCGGGGGCAACTACAATGAGCAGTTCTTC; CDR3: CASSPSGGNYNEQFF
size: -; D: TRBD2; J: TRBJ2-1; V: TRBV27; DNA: TGTGCCAGCTCCGGGACTAGCGGAAGGAATGAGCAGTTCTTC; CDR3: CASSGTSGRNEQFF
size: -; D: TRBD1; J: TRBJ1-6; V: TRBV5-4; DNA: TGTGCCAGCAGCTCAATGACAGGGCTAGTCGATTCACCCCTCCACTTT; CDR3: CASSSMTGLVDSPLHF
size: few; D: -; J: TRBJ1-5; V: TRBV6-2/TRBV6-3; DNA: TGTGCCAGCAGTTACCTTTCCGGACCCGATCAGCCCCAGCATTTT; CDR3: CASSYLSGPDQPQHF
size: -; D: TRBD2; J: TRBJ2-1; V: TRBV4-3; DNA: TGCGCCAGCAGCCAAGCGGGACTAGGGAATGAGCAGTTCTTC; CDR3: CASSQAGLGNEQFF
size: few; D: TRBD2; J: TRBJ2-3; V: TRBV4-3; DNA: TGCGCCAGCAGCCAAGCGGCTAGCGGGCCACGCACAGATACGCAGTATTTT; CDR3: CASSQAASGPRTDTQYF
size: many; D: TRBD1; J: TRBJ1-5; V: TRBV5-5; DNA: TGTGCCAGCAGCCGGACGACAGGGTATAGCAATCAGCCCCAGCATTTT; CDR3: CASSRTTGYSNQPQHF
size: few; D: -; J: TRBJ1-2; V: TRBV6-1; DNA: TGTGCCAGCAGGCCGACAAGTAACTATGGCTACACCTTC; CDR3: CASRPTSNYGYTF
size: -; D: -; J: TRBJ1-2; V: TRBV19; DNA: TGTGCCACCGGGGCCAACTATGGCTACACCTTC; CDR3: CATGANYGYTF
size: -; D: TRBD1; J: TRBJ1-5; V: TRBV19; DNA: TGTGCCAGTAGTATATACCAGGGGGGACAGCCCCAGCATTTT; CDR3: CASSIYQGGQPQHF
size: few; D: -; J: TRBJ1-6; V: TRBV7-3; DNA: TGTGCCAGCAGCTTAGTTCCTGTTGGCAGCTCCTATAATTCACCCCTCCACTTT; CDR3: CASSLVPVGSSYNSPLHF
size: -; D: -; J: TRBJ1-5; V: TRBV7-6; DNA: TGTGCCAGCAGCTTAGATGGGTCGGGGCAGCCCCAGCATTTT; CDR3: CASSLDGSGQPQHF
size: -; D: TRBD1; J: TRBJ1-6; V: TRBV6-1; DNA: TGTGCCAGCACCTTGGACAGGGGCCTGGGACCCCTCCACTTT; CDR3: CASTLDRGLGPLHF
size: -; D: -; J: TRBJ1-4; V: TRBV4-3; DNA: TGCGCCAGCAGCCAAAATTCGGGGGATTTTCTGTTTTTT; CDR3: CASSQNSGDFLFF
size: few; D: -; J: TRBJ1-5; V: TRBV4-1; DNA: TGCGCCAGCAGCCGAAGCGGGGACGGCAATCAGCCCCAGCATTTT; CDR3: CASSRSGDGNQPQHF
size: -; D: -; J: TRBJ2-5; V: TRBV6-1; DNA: TGTGCCAGCTCCTTCAGGGGGGGACCCTGGGAGACCCAGTACTTC; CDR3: CASSFRGGPWETQYF
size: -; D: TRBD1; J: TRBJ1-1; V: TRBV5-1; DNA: TGCGCCAGCAGCGCACTAGGATGGGACAGGACGGGACGGTACACTGAAGCTTTCTTT; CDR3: CASSALGWDRTGRYTEAFF
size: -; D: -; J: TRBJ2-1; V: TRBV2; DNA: TGTGCCAGTAGTTCATCGGTCAATGAGCAGTTCTTC; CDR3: CASSSSVNEQFF
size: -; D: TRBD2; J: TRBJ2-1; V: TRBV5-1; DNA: TGCGCCAGTCGTATTAGCGGGGGGTACAATGAGCAGTTCTTC; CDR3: CASRISGGYNEQFF
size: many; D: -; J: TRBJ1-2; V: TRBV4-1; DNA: TGCGCCAGCAGCGCAGAGACAGATTTCTATGGCTACACCTTC; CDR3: CASSAETDFYGYTF
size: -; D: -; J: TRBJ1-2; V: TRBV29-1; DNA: TGCAGCGTTGGGCAGGGCCATGGCTACACCTTC; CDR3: CSVGQGHGYTF
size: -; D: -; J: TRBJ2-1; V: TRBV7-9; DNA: TGTGCCAGCTTTCCGGGACTTGTATCGCCGTTCTTC; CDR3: CASFPGLVSPFF
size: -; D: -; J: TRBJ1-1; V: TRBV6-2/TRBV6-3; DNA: TGTGCCAGCAGTTACTACCCACTCCGACAAGGGACTGAAGCTTTCTTT; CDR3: CASSYYPLRQGTEAFF
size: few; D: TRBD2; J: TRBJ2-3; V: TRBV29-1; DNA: TGCAGCGTTGAAGACAGGGCTAGCGGGGAGGAATGGGCAGATACGCAGTATTTT; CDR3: CSVEDRASGEEWADTQYF
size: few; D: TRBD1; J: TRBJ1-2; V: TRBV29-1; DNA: TGCAGCGCCCGACAGGGAGGTGACTATGGCTACACCTTC; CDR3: CSARQGGDYGYTF
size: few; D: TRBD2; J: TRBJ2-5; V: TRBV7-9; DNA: TGTGCCAGCAGCTTGACTAGCGGGGGGTACCAAGAGACCCAGTACTTC; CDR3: CASSLTSGGYQETQYF
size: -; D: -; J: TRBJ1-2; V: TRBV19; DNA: TGTGCCAGTCGCCAGGGGCGAGGCTACACCTTC; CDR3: CASRQGRGYTF
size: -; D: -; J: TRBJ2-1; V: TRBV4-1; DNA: TGCGCCAGCAGCCAAGCTGAGGACAATGAGCAGTTCTTC; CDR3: CASSQAEDNEQFF
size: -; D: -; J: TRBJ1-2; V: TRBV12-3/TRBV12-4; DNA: TGTGCCAGCAGTTTAGGGTCGATCCCTCTAGGCGGCTACACCTTC; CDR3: CASSLGSIPLGGYTF
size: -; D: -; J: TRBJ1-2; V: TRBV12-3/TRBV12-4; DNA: TGTGCCAGCAGTGCGCACCGGGTCATCTATGGCTACACCTTC; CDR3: CASSAHRVIYGYTF
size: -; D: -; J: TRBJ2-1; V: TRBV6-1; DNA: TGTGCCAGCACCGACCGGGCAGTTCCGGTGATGAATGAGCAGTTCTTC; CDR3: CASTDRAVPVMNEQFF
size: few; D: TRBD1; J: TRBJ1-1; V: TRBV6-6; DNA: TGTGCCAGTTCCACCGGACAGGTTTCTTTGGCTTTCTTT; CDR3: CASSTGQVSLAFF
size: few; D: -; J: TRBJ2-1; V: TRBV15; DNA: TGTGCCACCAGCAGAGAAGGAGGGCTTAGCTACAATGAGCAGTTCTTC; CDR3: CATSREGGLSYNEQFF